These T cell receptor beta chains were read from a single sample in a study of blood T cell repertoires in COVID-19. The data were produced by immunoSEQ multiplex PCR, yet TCRdb's version contains in-frame clones alone and is incomplete. Here the sample spans about 200,000 clones, approximately 78% being singletons. The sequencing input was peripheral blood. Source of these receptors: a woman older than 75 with COVID-19, enrolled during active disease. Each CDR3 is given with its conserved first and last residue. Fields, in order: D gene, V gene, J gene, clone size, CDR3 protein, CDR3 DNA. D genes are given only for firm matches. The size entry is marked missing in some rows and otherwise reads once, few, many or a size class.

>NA|TRBV27|TRBJ1-2|NA
CASQGKGGYTF
TGTGCCAGCCAGGGAAAGGGTGGCTACACCTTC
>NA|TRBV5-4|TRBJ2-7|NA
CASSTGSYEQYF
TGTGCCAGCAGCACCGGCTCCTACGAGCAGTACTTC
>TRBD1|TRBV6-5|TRBJ1-6|few
CASRGQGAGSPLHF
TGTGCCAGCAGAGGCCAGGGGGCCGGTTCACCCCTCCACTTT
>NA|TRBV30|TRBJ1-2|few
CAWSRESGAGTNYGYTF
TGTGCCTGGAGTAGAGAGAGTGGGGCAGGGACTAACTATGGCTACACCTTC
>NA|TRBV19|TRBJ2-7|NA
CASSIAGTPFQQYF
TGTGCCAGTAGTATAGCCGGGACACCATTCCAGCAGTACTTC
>TRBD1|TRBV5-1|TRBJ1-1|NA
CASSLRQGNTEAFF
TGCGCCAGCAGCTTGAGACAGGGAAACACTGAAGCTTTCTTT
>NA|TRBV5-1|TRBJ1-4|NA
CASARGSLNEKLFF
TGCGCCAGCGCTAGGGGGTCCCTTAATGAAAAACTGTTTTTT
>TRBD2|TRBV11-1|TRBJ2-7|NA
CASSEFLAGYHYEQYF
TGTGCCAGCAGCGAATTTCTAGCGGGGTACCACTACGAGCAGTACTTC
>TRBD2|TRBV5-6|TRBJ2-5|NA
CASRPRGRETQYF
TGTGCCAGCCGGCCGCGGGGGAGGGAGACCCAGTACTTC
>NA|TRBV18|TRBJ1-1|NA
CASSPLSGSENTEAFF
TGTGCCAGCTCACCCCTATCGGGTTCCGAGAACACTGAAGCTTTCTTT
>NA|TRBV6-5|TRBJ1-1|once
CASVRLLAMNTEAFF
TGTGCCAGCGTGCGGTTACTCGCTATGAACACTGAAGCTTTCTTT
>TRBD2|TRBV9|TRBJ2-5|NA
CASSVIRGGISGETQYF
TGTGCCAGCAGCGTGATCCGGGGGGGTATTTCGGGAGAGACCCAGTACTTC
>TRBD1|TRBV23-1|TRBJ2-7|NA
CASSQSPGQGSYEQYF
TGCGCCAGCAGTCAATCCCCGGGACAGGGCTCCTACGAGCAGTACTTC
>NA|TRBV5-1|TRBJ1-2|NA
CASSLRAGTNNGYTF
TGCGCCAGCAGCTTGCGAGCCGGGACAAATAATGGCTACACCTTC
>NA|TRBV5-4|TRBJ1-1|NA
CASSLAGLGTEAFF
TGTGCCAGCAGCTTGGCAGGACTGGGGACTGAAGCTTTCTTT
>NA|TRBV10-3|TRBJ1-3|once
CAISESGGAVGNTIYF
TGTGCCATCAGTGAGTCAGGTGGGGCAGTCGGAAACACCATATATTTT
>NA|TRBV5-6|TRBJ1-1|few
CASSFAGLDTEAFF
TGTGCCAGCAGCTTCGCGGGCTTGGACACTGAAGCTTTCTTT
>TRBD1|TRBV10-3|TRBJ1-6|NA
CAISELGTGGNSPLHF
TGTGCCATCAGTGAGTTAGGGACAGGGGGCAATTCACCCCTCCACTTT
>NA|TRBV27|TRBJ2-2|NA
CASSFGLLGPGELFF
TGTGCCAGCAGTTTCGGTCTCCTGGGGCCCGGGGAGCTGTTTTTT
>NA|TRBV18|TRBJ2-3|NA
CASSPVAEGEHSSTDTQYF
TGTGCCAGCTCACCGGTCGCTGAGGGGGAACATTCTAGCACAGATACGCAGTATTTT
>TRBD2|TRBV19|TRBJ2-3|NA
CASSGGGLAGPADTQYF
TGTGCCAGCAGTGGGGGAGGGCTAGCGGGGCCCGCAGATACGCAGTATTTT
>NA|TRBV4-3|TRBJ1-2|NA
CASSQRGGYGYTF
TGCGCCAGCAGCCAACGAGGCGGCTATGGCTACACCTTC
>TRBD1|TRBV11-2|TRBJ1-3|NA
CASSWDRGSSGNTIYF
TGTGCCAGCAGCTGGGACAGGGGAAGCTCTGGAAACACCATATATTTT
>TRBD2|TRBV5-4|TRBJ2-5|NA
CASSLGLAEAQETQYF
TGTGCCAGCAGCTTGGGACTAGCGGAGGCACAAGAGACCCAGTACTTC
>NA|TRBV7-3|TRBJ2-7|NA
CASSPDGGTASYEQYF
TGTGCCAGCAGCCCCGACGGCGGGACGGCATCCTACGAGCAGTACTTC
>NA|TRBV28|TRBJ1-5|few
CASSSRVVGAFQPQHF
TGTGCCAGCAGTTCGAGGGTCGTGGGGGCATTTCAGCCCCAGCATTTT
>NA|TRBV30|TRBJ2-3|NA
CAWSPALTDTQYF
TGTGCCTGGAGTCCCGCGCTCACAGATACGCAGTATTTT
>NA|TRBV5-8|TRBJ2-4|NA
CASSLDPFAPQYF
TGTGCCAGCAGCTTGGACCCCTTTGCGCCCCAGTACTTC
>NA|TRBV6-5|TRBJ2-5|many
CASSYARGTQYF
TGTGCCAGCAGTTACGCCCGGGGGACCCAGTACTTC